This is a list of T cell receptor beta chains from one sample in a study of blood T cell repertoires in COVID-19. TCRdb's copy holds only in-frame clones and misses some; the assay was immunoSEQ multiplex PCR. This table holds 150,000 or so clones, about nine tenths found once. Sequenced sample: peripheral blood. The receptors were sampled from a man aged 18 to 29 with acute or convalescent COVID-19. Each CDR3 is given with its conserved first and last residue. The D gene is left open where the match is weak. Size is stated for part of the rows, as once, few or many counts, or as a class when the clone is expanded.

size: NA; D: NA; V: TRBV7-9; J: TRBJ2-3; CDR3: CASSLVGATDTQYF; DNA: TGTGCCAGCAGCCTCGTTGGAGCCACAGATACGCAGTATTTT
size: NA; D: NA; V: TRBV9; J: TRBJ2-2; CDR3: CASTREVETGELFF; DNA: TGTGCCAGCACCAGGGAGGTGGAAACCGGGGAGCTGTTTTTT
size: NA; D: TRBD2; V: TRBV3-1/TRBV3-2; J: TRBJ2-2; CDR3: CASSQVGGADTGELFF; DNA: TGTGCCAGCAGCCAGGTCGGGGGGGCGGACACCGGGGAGCTGTTTTTT
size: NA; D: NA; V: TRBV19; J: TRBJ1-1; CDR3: CASSMGSTTEAFF; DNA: TGTGCCAGTAGTATGGGGAGTACCACTGAAGCTTTCTTT
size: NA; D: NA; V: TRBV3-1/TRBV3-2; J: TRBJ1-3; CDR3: CASSQERETIYF; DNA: TGTGCCAGCAGCCAAGAAAGGGAGACCATATATTTT
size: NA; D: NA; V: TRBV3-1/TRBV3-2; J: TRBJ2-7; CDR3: CASSQGMLAEAQYF; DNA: TGTGCCAGCAGCCAAGGGATGCTAGCAGAAGCGCAGTACTTC
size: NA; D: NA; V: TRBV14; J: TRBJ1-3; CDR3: CASSQDLQGHSASGNTIYF; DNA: TGTGCCAGCAGCCAAGATCTTCAGGGACACTCGGCCTCTGGAAACACCATATATTTT
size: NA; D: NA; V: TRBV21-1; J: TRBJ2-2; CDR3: CASSSGTENTGELFF; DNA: TGTGCCAGCAGCTCAGGAACGGAGAACACCGGGGAGCTGTTTTTT
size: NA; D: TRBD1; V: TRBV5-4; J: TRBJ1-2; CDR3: CASSKDRGDYGYTF; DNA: TGTGCCAGCAGCAAGGACAGGGGGGACTATGGCTACACCTTC
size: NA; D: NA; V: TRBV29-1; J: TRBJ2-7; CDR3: CSVEDRATYEQYF; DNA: TGCAGCGTTGAAGACAGGGCTACCTACGAGCAGTACTTC
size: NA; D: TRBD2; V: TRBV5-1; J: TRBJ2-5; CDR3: CASTVAGEETQYF; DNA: TGCGCCAGCACCGTAGCGGGGGAAGAGACCCAGTACTTC
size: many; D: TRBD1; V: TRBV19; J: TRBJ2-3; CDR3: CASAEGDRGPDTQYF; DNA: TGTGCCAGCGCAGAGGGGGACAGGGGGCCAGATACGCAGTATTTT
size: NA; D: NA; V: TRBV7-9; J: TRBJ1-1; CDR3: CASSLMTGDTEAFF; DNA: TGTGCCAGCAGCTTGATGACGGGGGACACTGAAGCTTTCTTT
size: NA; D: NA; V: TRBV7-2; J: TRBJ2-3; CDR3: CASSSGLSTDTQYF; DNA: TGTGCCAGCAGCTCGGGACTTAGCACAGATACGCAGTATTTT
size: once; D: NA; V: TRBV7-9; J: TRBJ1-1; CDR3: CASSSRTARNGEAFF; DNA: TGTGCCAGCAGCTCCCGGACAGCGAGGAACGGTGAAGCTTTCTTT
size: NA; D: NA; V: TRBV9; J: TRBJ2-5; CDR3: CASSGPQGIQETQYF; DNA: TGTGCCAGCAGCGGTCCACAGGGTATTCAAGAGACCCAGTACTTC
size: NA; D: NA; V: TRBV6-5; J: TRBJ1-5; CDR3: CASSPGEGRNQPQHF; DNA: TGTGCCAGCAGCCCGGGGGAGGGGCGCAATCAGCCCCAGCATTTT
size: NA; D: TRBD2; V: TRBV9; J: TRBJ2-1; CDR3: CASSVEPSGTDEQFF; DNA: TGTGCCAGCAGCGTAGAACCTAGCGGGACCGATGAGCAGTTCTTC
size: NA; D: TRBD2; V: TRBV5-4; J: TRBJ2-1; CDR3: CASSAGLHGGGNEQFF; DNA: TGTGCCAGCAGCGCGGGACTCCATGGGGGGGGCAATGAGCAGTTCTTC
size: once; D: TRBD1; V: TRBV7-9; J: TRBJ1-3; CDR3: CASGYRDRGGNTIYF; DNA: TGTGCCAGCGGTTACCGGGACAGGGGAGGAAACACCATATATTTT
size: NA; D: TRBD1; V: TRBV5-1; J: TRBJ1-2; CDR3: CASSLGTGGLYGYTF; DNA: TGCGCCAGCAGCTTGGGGACAGGGGGCCTCTATGGCTACACCTTC
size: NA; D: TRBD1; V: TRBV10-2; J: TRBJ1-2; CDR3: CASSDRVINGYTF; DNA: TGCGCCAGCTCAGACAGGGTGATAAATGGCTACACCTTC
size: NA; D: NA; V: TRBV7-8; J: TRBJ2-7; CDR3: CASSLGHRVDEQYF; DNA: TGTGCCAGCAGCTTAGGGCACAGGGTCGACGAGCAGTACTTC
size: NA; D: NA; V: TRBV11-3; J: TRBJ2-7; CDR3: CASSRRAAEEQYF; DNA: TGTGCCAGCAGCAGAAGAGCCGCGGAGGAGCAGTACTTC